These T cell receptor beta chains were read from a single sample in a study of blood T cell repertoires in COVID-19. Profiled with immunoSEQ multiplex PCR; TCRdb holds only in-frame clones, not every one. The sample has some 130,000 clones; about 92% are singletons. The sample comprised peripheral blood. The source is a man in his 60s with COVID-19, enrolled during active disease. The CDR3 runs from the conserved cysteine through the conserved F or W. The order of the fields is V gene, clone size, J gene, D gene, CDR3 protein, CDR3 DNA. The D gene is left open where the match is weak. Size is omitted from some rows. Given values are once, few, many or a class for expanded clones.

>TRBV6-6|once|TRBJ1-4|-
CASQGGGGEKLFF
TGTGCCAGCCAGGGAGGAGGCGGTGAAAAACTGTTTTTT
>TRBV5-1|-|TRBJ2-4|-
CASSLEGVKNIQYF
TGCGCCAGCAGCTTGGAAGGAGTCAAAAACATTCAGTACTTC
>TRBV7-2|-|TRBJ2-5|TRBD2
CASSLEVASGKETQYF
TGTGCCAGCAGCTTAGAAGTTGCGAGCGGGAAAGAGACCCAGTACTTC
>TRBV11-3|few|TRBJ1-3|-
CASSSGNSGNTIYF
TGTGCCAGCAGCTCAGGGAACTCTGGAAACACCATATATTTT
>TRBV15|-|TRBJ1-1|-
CATSRQGGTEAFF
TGTGCCACCAGCAGACAGGGAGGGACTGAAGCTTTCTTT
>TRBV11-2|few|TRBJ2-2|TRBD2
CASSLVLAGVTGELFF
TGTGCCAGCAGCTTAGTTCTAGCGGGAGTCACCGGGGAGCTGTTTTTT
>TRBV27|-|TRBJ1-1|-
CASSLSFQGGTEAFF
TGTGCCAGCAGTTTATCGTTTCAGGGAGGTACTGAAGCTTTCTTT
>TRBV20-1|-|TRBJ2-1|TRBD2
CSASKREGRNEQFF
TGCAGTGCTAGTAAGCGGGAGGGGCGCAATGAGCAGTTCTTC
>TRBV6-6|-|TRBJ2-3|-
CASRTGTDTQYF
TGTGCCAGCCGCACCGGGACAGATACGCAGTATTTT
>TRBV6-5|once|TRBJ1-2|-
CASRESMQGGYTF
TGTGCCAGCAGAGAGTCAATGCAGGGTGGCTACACCTTC
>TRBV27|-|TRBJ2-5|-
CASSLTWTDQETQYF
TGTGCCAGCAGTTTAACCTGGACAGACCAAGAGACCCAGTACTTC
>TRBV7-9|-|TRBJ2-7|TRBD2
CASSKLAGASYEQYF
TGTGCCAGCAGTAAACTAGCGGGAGCCTCCTACGAGCAGTACTTC
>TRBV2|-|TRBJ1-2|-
CASSELGDYGYTF
TGTGCCAGCAGTGAACTGGGAGACTATGGCTACACCTTC
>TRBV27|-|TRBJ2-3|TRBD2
CASSFRREGGTDTQYF
TGTGCCAGCAGTTTCCGGCGGGAGGGGGGAACAGATACGCAGTATTTT
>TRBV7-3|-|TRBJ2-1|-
CASSHTGPGNEQFF
TGTGCCAGCAGCCACACAGGACCAGGGAATGAGCAGTTCTTC
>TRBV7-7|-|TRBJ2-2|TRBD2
CASSNGRAGTGELFF
TGTGCCAGCAGCAACGGGAGGGCGGGGACCGGGGAGCTGTTTTTT
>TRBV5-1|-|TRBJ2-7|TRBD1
CASSFTGDYEQYF
TGCGCCAGCAGCTTTACAGGGGACTACGAGCAGTACTTC
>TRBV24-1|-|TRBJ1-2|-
CATSDLTIPYGYTF
TGTGCCACCAGTGATTTAACAATTCCATATGGCTACACCTTC
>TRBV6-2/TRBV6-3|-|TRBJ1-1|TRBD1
CASSYTIGTAMNTEAFF
TGTGCCAGCAGTTATACGATCGGGACAGCCATGAACACTGAAGCTTTCTTT
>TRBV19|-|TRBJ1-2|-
CASSPSSSQGGYTF
TGTGCCAGTAGTCCCAGTAGCTCCCAGGGAGGCTACACCTTC
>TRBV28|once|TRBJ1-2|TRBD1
CASRATGGAEDGYTF
TGTGCCAGCAGGGCTACAGGGGGCGCGGAGGATGGCTACACCTTC
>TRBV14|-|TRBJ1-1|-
CASSPRFGWNTEAFF
TGTGCCAGCAGCCCGAGGTTCGGTTGGAACACTGAAGCTTTCTTT
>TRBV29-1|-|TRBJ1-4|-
CSVLPGGEKLFF
TGCAGCGTTCTTCCAGGTGGGGAAAAACTGTTTTTT
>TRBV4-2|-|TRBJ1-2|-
CASSQDKTAPYGYTF
TGTGCCAGCAGCCAAGATAAAACAGCTCCCTATGGCTACACCTTC
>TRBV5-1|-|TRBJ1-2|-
CASSFRTTSNYGYTF
TGCGCCAGCAGCTTCCGCACGACTTCTAACTATGGCTACACCTTC
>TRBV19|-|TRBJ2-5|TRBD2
CASSIGGRGLAGSETQYF
TGTGCCAGTAGTATAGGGGGGAGGGGACTAGCGGGATCGGAGACCCAGTACTTC
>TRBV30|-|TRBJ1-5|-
CAWSREPNQPQHF
TGTGCCTGGAGTAGGGAGCCTAATCAGCCCCAGCATTTT
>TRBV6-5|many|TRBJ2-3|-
CASSLSGTSTDTQYF
TGTGCCAGCAGTCTCAGCGGAACTAGCACAGATACGCAGTATTTT
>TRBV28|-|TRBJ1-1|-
CASTVLNTEAFF
TGTGCCAGCACCGTCCTGAACACTGAAGCTTTCTTT
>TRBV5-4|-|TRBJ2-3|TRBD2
CASSLRMAGGLTDTQYF
TGTGCCAGCAGCTTAAGGATGGCGGGAGGCCTCACAGATACGCAGTATTTT
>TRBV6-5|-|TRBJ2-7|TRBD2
CASSSPGLAGGYEQYF
TGTGCCAGCAGTTCCCCGGGACTAGCGGGAGGATACGAGCAGTACTTC
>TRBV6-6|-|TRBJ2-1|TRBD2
CASSYSASGYNEQFF
TGTGCCAGCAGTTACTCGGCTAGCGGTTACAATGAGCAGTTCTTC
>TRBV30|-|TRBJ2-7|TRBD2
CAWSSPQGLVYEQYF
TGTGCCTGGAGCTCCCCCCAAGGACTAGTATACGAGCAGTACTTC
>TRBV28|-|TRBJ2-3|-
CASSSPRGSNTQYF
TGTGCCAGCAGTTCCCCTAGGGGTTCGAATACGCAGTATTTT
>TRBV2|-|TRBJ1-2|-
CASSETRAGYTF
TGTGCCAGCAGTGAGACACGCGCTGGCTACACCTTC
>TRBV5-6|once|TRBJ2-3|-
CASSSERAGFTDTQYF
TGTGCCAGCAGCTCGGAGCGGGCCGGGTTCACAGATACGCAGTATTTT
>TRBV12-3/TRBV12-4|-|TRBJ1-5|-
CASSRTDLEPQHF
TGTGCCAGCAGTCGGACAGACCTAGAGCCCCAGCATTTT
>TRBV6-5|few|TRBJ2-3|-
CASSPGVDTQYF
TGTGCCAGCAGTCCAGGGGTAGATACGCAGTATTTT
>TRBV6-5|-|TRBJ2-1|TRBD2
CASGSGNVNEQFF
TGTGCCAGCGGTAGCGGGAATGTCAATGAGCAGTTCTTC
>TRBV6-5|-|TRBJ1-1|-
CASFLAPDTEAFF
TGTGCCAGCTTCCTTGCTCCGGACACTGAAGCTTTCTTT
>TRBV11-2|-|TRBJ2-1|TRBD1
CASSPQQGIEQFF
TGTGCCAGCAGCCCCCAACAGGGGATTGAGCAGTTCTTC
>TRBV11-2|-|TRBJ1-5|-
CASSPGGPRWNQPQHF
TGTGCCAGCAGCCCAGGCGGGCCTCGTTGGAATCAGCCCCAGCATTTT
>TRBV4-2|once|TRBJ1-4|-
CASSQDYINREAGATNEKLFF
TGTGCCAGCAGCCAAGATTACATAAACAGGGAGGCGGGGGCAACTAATGAAAAACTGTTTTTT
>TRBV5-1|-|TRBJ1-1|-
CASSWTVNTEAFF
TGCGCCAGCAGCTGGACTGTGAACACTGAAGCTTTCTTT
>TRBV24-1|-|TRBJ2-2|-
CATSDFGGTVPGELFF
TGTGCCACCAGTGATTTCGGGGGAACCGTACCCGGGGAGCTGTTTTTT